The 11 T cell receptor beta chains listed next were all sequenced from one sample in a study of blood T cell repertoires in COVID-19. The table came from immunoSEQ multiplex PCR; TCRdb's copy has only in-frame clones and leaves some out. This table has under 350,000 clones, over 85% appearing once. What was sequenced was peripheral blood. These TCRs come from a woman aged 30 to 39 with COVID-19, enrolled during active disease.

The J gene is TRBJ1-1, the V gene TRBV7-2; 9 positions match TRBD1. CDR1 is SGHTA, CDR2 FQGNSA, per germline. This CDR3 contains 14 residues. V lost 3 bases and J lost 4; bases outside the gene matches: 3. CDR3 DNA sequence: TGTGCCAGCAGCTTTGACAGGGGGGCCACTGAAGCTTTCTTT. The encoded protein is CASSFDRGATEAFF.

The gene calls are TRBV7-2 and TRBJ1-3; D ambiguous. Germline CDR1 reads SGHTA; CDR2 reads FQGNSA. V was trimmed by 6 bases and J by 4 bases, leaving 10 bases between them. The CDR3 totals 13 residues. The DNA for the CDR3 is TGTGCCAGCAGTCTGGGCCGCGGAAACACCATATATTTT. Encoded protein: CASSLGRGNTIYF.

This chain joins TRBV15 and TRBJ1-5; D gene ambiguous. Trimming removed 3 bases from V and 1 base from J, with 10 bases in between. Germline CDR1 reads LNHNV; CDR2 reads YYDKDF (reference sequence). The CDR3 contains 15 residues. CDR3 sequence reads: CATSSKGDSNQPQHF. The CDR3 nucleotides are TGTGCCACCAGCAGTAAGGGAGACAGCAATCAGCCCCAGCATTTT.

The CDR3 region is CASSRGVVSPLHF. CDR3 DNA sequence: TGTGCCAGCAGCCGGGGCGTAGTTTCACCCCTCCACTTT. V and J are TRBV7-8 and TRBJ1-6, with TRBD1 as a possible D gene (5 bases). The CDR3 loop spans 13 amino acids. Per the germline V gene, CDR1 is SGHVS and CDR2 is FQNEAQ. Trimming removed 5 bases from V and 9 bases from J, with 11 bases in between.

The J gene is TRBJ2-3, the V gene TRBV3-1 (or the pseudogene TRBV3-2); TRBD2 matches at 12 bases. The CDR3 contains 20 residues. V lost 3 bases to trimming and J lost 2 bases; unmatched junction nucleotides: 15. CDR1 is LGHDT, CDR2 YNNKEL, per germline (reference sequence). The CDR3 DNA follows: TGTGCCAGCAGCCAGAGGACTAGCGGGGTCCCCCTGGGGTACACAGATACGCAGTATTTT. It is translated as CASSQRTSGVPLGYTDTQYF.

This clone has only one observation. V and J are TRBV6-5 and TRBJ1-5, with 7 bases matching TRBD1. This CDR3 region has 15 residues. V was pared by 7 bases and J by 4 bases, with 10 bases of the junction left unmatched. Germline assignment: CDR1 MNHEY and CDR2 SVGAGI. The CDR3 sequence: CASTLRDSHNQPQHF. The DNA of the CDR3 is TGTGCCAGCACTCTCCGGGACAGCCATAATCAGCCCCAGCATTTT.

Points on this clone: The sample carries other DNA sequences with the same CDR3. The chain recombines TRBV7-2 with TRBJ2-5, with 8 bases lining up with TRBD2. Per germline, CDR1 SGHTA and CDR2 FQGNSA. CDR3 length equals 15 residues. J lost 5 bases, V lost 0 bases, and 5 bases had no gene match. The CDR3 is CASSLARGGSETQYF. The CDR3 DNA follows: TGTGCCAGCAGCTTAGCCCGGGGGGGCTCGGAGACCCAGTACTTC.

J is TRBJ1-2 and V is TRBV27; 8 positions agree with TRBD1. The germline CDR1 and CDR2 sequences are MNHEY and SMNVEV (reference sequence). J gave up 8 bases and V 4 bases, and 6 bases lay outside the gene matches. There are 13 residues in the CDR3. The CDR3 protein is CASSSQGDRGYTF. The CDR3 region has the DNA TGTGCCAGCAGTTCACAGGGGGATCGGGGCTACACCTTC.

J is TRBJ2-7 and V is TRBV11-2, with TRBD1 matching over 7 bases. The CDR3 runs to 16 residues. Germline-derived CDR1 and CDR2 are SGHAT and FQNNGV. V trimming: 5 bases; J trimming: 3 bases; junction bases outside the gene matches: 13. This CDR3 reads CASSLRWGRGNYEQYF. CDR3 DNA sequence: TGTGCCAGCAGCCTTCGATGGGGCAGGGGGAACTACGAGCAGTACTTC.

V usage is TRBV30 and J usage is TRBJ2-3; TRBD2 matches 16 bases. CDR1 is GTSNPN, CDR2 SVGIG, per germline (reference sequence). The CDR3 spans 16 residues. The trim removed 3 bases at V and 4 bases at J, leaving 4 bases unmatched. CDR3 sequence (DNA): TGTGCCTGGAGAGGGACTAGCGGGGGGGGCGCAGATACGCAGTATTTT. Encoded protein: CAWRGTSGGGADTQYF.

V gene TRBV25-1 combines with J gene TRBJ1-6; D possibly corresponds to TRBD1 (6 bases). Deletions cut 3 bases from V and 10 bases from J, with 19 bases between. CDR3 length equals 16 residues. Germline V gives CDR1 MGHDK, CDR2 SYGVNS. CDR3 residues: CASSDVAGTRGSPLHF. The CDR3 DNA follows: TGTGCCAGCAGTGACGTCGCCGGGACAAGAGGCTCACCCCTCCACTTT.